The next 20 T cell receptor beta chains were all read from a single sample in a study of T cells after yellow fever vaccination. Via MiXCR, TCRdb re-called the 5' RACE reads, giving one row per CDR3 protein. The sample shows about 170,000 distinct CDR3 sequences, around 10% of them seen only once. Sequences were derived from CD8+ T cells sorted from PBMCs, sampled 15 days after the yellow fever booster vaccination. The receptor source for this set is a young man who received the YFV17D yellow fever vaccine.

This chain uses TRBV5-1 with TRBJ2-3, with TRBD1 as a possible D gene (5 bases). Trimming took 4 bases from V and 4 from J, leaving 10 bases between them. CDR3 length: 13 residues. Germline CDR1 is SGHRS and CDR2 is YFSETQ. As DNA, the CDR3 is TGCGCCAGCAGCGCGACAGTTCCAGATACGCAGTATTTT. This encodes CASSATVPDTQYF.

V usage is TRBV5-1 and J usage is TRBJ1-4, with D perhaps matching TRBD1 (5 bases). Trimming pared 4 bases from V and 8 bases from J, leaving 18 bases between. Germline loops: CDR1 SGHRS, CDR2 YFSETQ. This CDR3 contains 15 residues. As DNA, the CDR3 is TGCGCCAGCAGCGAGCAGGACTACGGGGGAGAAAAACTGTTTTTT. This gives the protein CASSEQDYGGEKLFF.

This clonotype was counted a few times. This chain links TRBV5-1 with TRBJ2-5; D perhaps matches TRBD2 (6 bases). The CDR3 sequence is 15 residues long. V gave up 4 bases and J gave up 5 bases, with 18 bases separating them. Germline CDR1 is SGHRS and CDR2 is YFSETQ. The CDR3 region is CASSLASAGWETQYF. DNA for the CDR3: TGCGCCAGCAGCCTCGCCTCCGCGGGGTGGGAGACCCAGTACTTC.

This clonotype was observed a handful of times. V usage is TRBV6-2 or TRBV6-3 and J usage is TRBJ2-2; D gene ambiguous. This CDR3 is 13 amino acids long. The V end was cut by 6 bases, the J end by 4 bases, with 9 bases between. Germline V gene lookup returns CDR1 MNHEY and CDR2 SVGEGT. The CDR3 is CASRRPLTGELFF. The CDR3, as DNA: TGTGCCAGCAGGAGGCCACTCACCGGGGAGCTGTTTTTT.

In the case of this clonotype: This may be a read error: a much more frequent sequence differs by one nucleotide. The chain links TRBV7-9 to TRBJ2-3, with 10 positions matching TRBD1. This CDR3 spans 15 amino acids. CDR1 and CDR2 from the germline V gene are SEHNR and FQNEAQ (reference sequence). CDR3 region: CASSGWDRGTDTRYF. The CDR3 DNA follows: TGTGCCAGCAGCGGTTGGGACAGGGGCACAGATACGCGGTATTTT.

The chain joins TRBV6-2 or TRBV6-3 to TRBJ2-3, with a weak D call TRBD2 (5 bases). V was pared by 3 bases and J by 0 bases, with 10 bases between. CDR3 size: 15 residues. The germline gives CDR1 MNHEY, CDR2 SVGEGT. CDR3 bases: TGTGCCAGCAGTTATCAGCGGCGCAGCACAGATACGCAGTATTTT. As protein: CASSYQRRSTDTQYF.

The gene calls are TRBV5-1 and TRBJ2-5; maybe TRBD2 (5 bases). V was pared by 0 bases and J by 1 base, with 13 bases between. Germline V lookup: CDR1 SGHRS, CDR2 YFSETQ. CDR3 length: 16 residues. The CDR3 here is CASSLARASAQETQYF. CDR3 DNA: TGCGCCAGCAGCTTGGCGCGGGCGAGCGCCCAAGAGACCCAGTACTTC.

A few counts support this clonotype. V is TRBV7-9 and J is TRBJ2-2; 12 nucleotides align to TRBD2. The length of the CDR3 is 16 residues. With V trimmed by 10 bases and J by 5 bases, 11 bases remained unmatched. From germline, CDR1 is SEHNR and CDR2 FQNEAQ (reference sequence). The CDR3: CATAPSGGARTGELFF. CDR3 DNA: TGTGCCACGGCCCCTAGCGGGGGGGCGAGGACCGGGGAGCTGTTTTTT. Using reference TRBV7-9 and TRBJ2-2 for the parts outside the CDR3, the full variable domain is DTGVSQNPRHKITKRGQNVTFRCDPISEHNRLYWYRQTLGQGPEFLTYFQNEAQLEKSRLLSDRFSAERPKGSFSTLEIQRTEQGDSAMYLCATAPSGGARTGELFFGEGSRLTVL.

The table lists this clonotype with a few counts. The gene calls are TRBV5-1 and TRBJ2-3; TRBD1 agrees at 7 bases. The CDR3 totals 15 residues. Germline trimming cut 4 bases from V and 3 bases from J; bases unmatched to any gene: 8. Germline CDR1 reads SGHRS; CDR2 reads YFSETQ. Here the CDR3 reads CASSQARGKTDTQYF. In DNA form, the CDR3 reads TGCGCCAGCAGCCAAGCCAGGGGGAAGACAGATACGCAGTATTTT.

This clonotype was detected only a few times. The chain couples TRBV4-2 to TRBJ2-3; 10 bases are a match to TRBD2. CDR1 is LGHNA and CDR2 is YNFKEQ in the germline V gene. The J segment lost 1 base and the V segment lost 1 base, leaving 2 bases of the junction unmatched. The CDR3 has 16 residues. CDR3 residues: CASSQVTSGGTDTQYF. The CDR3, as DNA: TGTGCCAGCAGCCAAGTAACTAGCGGGGGCACAGATACGCAGTATTTT.

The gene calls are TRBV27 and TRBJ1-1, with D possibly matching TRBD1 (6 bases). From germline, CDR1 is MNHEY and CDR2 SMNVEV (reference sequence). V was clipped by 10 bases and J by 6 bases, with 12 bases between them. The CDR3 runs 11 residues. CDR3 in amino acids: CATRGGAEAFF. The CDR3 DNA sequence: TGTGCCACTAGGGGGGGAGCTGAAGCTTTCTTT.

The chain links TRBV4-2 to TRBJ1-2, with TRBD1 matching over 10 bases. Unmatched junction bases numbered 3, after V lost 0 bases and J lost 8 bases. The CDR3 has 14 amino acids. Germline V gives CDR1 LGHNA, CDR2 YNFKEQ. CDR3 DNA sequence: TGTGCCAGCAGCCAAGAGAGGGACAGGGGAGGCTACACCTTC. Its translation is CASSQERDRGGYTF.

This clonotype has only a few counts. CDR3 bases: TGCAGTGCTGAGGGTGTACAGCCCCAGCATTTT. This sequence encodes CSAEGVQPQHF. This sequence joins TRBV20-1 and TRBJ1-5; D gene uncertain. CDR1 is DFQATT, CDR2 SNEGSKA, per germline (reference sequence). The CDR3 is 11 amino acids. Trimming stripped 5 bases from V and 7 bases from J, with 9 bases between.

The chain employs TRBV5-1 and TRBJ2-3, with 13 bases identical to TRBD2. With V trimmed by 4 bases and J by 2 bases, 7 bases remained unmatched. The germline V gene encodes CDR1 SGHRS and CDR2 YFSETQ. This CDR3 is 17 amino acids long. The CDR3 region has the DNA TGCGCCAGCAGCCCGCTGGGACTAGCGGGGCTCACAGATACGCAGTATTTT. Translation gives CASSPLGLAGLTDTQYF. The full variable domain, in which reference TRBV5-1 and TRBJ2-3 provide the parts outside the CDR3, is KAGVTQTPRYLIKTRGQQVTLSCSPISGHRSVSWYQQTPGQGLQFLFEYFSETQRNKGNFPGRFSGRQFSNSRSEMNVSTLELGDSALYLCASSPLGLAGLTDTQYFGPGTRLTVL.

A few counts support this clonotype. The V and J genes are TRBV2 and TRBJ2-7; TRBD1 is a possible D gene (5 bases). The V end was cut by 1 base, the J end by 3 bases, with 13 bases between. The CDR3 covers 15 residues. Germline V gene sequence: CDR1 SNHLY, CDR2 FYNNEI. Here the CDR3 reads CASSEEPGHFYEQYF. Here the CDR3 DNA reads TGTGCCAGCAGTGAAGAGCCAGGGCATTTCTACGAGCAGTACTTC.

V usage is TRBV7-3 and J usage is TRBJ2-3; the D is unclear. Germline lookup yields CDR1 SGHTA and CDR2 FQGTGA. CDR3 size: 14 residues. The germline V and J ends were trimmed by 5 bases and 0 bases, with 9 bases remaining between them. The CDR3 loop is CASSVTGSTDTQYF. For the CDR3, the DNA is TGTGCCAGCAGCGTTACGGGCAGCACAGATACGCAGTATTTT.

CDR3 loop: CASSYSSGLPSYEQYF. The CDR3 DNA reads as TGTGCCAGCAGTTACTCGTCAGGGCTCCCATCCTACGAGCAGTACTTC. The chain joins TRBV6-2 or TRBV6-3 to TRBJ2-7, with D maybe TRBD1 (5 bases). Germline V gene lookup returns CDR1 MNHEY and CDR2 SVGEGT. V lost 0 bases and J lost 1, with 13 bases in between. The CDR3 extends over 16 amino acids.

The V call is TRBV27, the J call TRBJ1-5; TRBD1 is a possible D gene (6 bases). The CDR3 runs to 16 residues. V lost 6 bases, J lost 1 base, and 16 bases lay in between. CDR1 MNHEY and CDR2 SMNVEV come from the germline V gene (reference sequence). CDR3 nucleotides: TGTGCCAGCAGCCCGCATAGGGGGGCGAGCAATCAGCCCCAGCATTTT. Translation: CASSPHRGASNQPQHF.

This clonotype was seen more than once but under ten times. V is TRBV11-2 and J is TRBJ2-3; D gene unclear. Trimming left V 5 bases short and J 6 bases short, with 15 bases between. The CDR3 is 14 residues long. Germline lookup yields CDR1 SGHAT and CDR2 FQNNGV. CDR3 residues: CASSPMVSRDTQYF. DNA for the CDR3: TGTGCCAGCAGCCCGATGGTGAGCCGTGATACGCAGTATTTT.

The CDR3 DNA sequence: TGTGCCAGCAGCTTAACCGGGACAGGGAATGAAAAACTGTTTTTT. This translates into CASSLTGTGNEKLFF. The chain links TRBV7-9 to TRBJ1-4, with 9 bases aligning to TRBD1. The V segment lost 2 bases and the J segment 5 bases; nucleotides outside the gene matches: 3. Per the germline V gene, CDR1 is SEHNR and CDR2 is FQNEAQ (reference sequence). The CDR3 extends over 15 amino acids.